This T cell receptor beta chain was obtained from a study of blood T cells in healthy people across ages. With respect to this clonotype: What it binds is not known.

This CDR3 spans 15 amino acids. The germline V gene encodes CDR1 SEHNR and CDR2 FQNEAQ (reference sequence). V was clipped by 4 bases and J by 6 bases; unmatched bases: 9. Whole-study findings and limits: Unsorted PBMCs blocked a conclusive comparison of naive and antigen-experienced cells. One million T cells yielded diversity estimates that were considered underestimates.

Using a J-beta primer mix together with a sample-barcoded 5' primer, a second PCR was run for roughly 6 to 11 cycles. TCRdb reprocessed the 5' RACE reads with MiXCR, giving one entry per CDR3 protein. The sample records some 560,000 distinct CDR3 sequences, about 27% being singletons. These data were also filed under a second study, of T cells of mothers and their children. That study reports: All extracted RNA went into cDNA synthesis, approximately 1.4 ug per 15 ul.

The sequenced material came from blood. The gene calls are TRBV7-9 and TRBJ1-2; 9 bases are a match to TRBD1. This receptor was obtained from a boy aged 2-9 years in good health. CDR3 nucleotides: TGTGCCAGCAGCTCCTCCTTGACAGGGGGGGATGGCTACACCTTC. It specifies CASSSSLTGGDGYTF.